The clone carrying this T cell receptor (beta chain) was seen a single time. Its antigen is currently unknown. CDR1 is SGHAT and CDR2 is FQNNGV in the germline V gene. The CDR3 totals 17 residues. Trimming took 5 bases from V and 5 from J, leaving 24 bases between them. These data originate in a study of siplizumab effects on memory and regulatory T cells. General study points: Memory T cells appeared less diverse than naive cells, which seemed to contribute substantially to alloresponse.

Repertoires were generated with immunoSEQ multiplex PCR, while TCRdb's copy carries only in-frame clones and drops some. This sample has more than 95,000 clones; over 90% occur once, and the top ten carry approximately 0.67%. This chain joins TRBV11-2 and TRBJ1-2, with D tentatively TRBD1 (6 bases). The clonotype comes from a human donor in good health. The sequencing input was Tregs sorted from blood. Written as DNA, the CDR3 is TGTGCCAGCAGCGCCGGCTGGTCGGCCAGGGGAGGGTATGGCTACACCTTC. It translates to CASSAGWSARGGYGYTF.